A single sample is the source of the 2 T cell receptor beta chains below, sequenced in a study of cytotoxic CD8 clonotypes in ibrutinib-treated CLL. Profiled with immunoSEQ multiplex PCR; TCRdb holds only in-frame clones, not every one. This table has 45,000 to 60,000 clones, approximately 52% appearing once. This specimen consisted of PBMCs, obtained after 24 months of ibrutinib treatment. These TCRs come from a human donor with chronic lymphocytic leukemia.

This rearrangement joins TRBV6-6 to TRBJ2-7; possibly TRBD1 or TRBD2 for D (5 bases each). The V end was cut by 5 bases, the J end by 5 bases, with 19 bases between. The CDR3 extends over 15 amino acids. Germline values: CDR1 MNHNY, CDR2 SVGAGI (reference sequence). The CDR3 nucleotides read TGTGCCAGCAGTAACCGGGACCCCAACGGGGACGAGCAGTACTTC. Translated, it gives CASSNRDPNGDEQYF.

V is TRBV7-8 and J is TRBJ1-4; perhaps TRBD1 as D (6 bases). Germline values: CDR1 SGHVS, CDR2 FQNEAQ. The length of the CDR3 is 15 residues. V lost 0 bases to trimming and J lost 8 bases, with 13 bases between them. The CDR3 sequence: CASSLAREGGEKLFF. The CDR3 bases are TGTGCCAGCAGCTTAGCGCGGGAAGGGGGGGAAAAACTGTTTTTT.